The sequence of this TCR beta chain was determined in a study of neurological immune-mediated disorders. The germline gives CDR1 DFQATT, CDR2 SNEGSKA (reference sequence). Trimming took 5 bases from V and 7 from J, leaving 17 bases between them. This CDR3 region has 14 residues. In this sample, this clonotype turned up many times. Via MiXCR, TCRdb re-called the 5' RACE reads, giving one row per CDR3 protein. The data contain about 84,000 distinct CDR3 sequences, approximately 10% of them seen just once; the ten biggest clones take up about 2%. Sequencing was done on a sample of PBMCs. The receptor was derived from a man between 35 and 55 years old in good health. The J gene is TRBJ1-4, the V gene TRBV20-1; D possibly corresponds to TRBD1 (5 bases). The CDR3 loop is CSAASGGGGEKLFF. For the CDR3, the DNA is TGCAGTGCTGCCTCTGGGGGGGGTGGTGAAAAACTGTTTTTT.